Below, 17 T cell receptor beta chains from the same sample are listed, as sequenced in a study of blood T cell repertoires in COVID-19. Assay used: immunoSEQ multiplex PCR; TCRdb lists only in-frame clones, some missing. The sample includes fewer than 80,000 clones, about 88% of them seen just once. The source material was peripheral blood. The receptors here all came from a man aged 65-85 years with acute or convalescent COVID-19.

This rearrangement joins TRBV7-8 to TRBJ2-7; TRBD2 agrees at 8 bases. V was pared by 1 base and J by 3 bases, with 5 bases of the junction left unmatched. Germline loops: CDR1 SGHVS, CDR2 FQNEAQ. The CDR3 is 15 residues long. The CDR3, as DNA: TGTGCCAGCAGCTTAGGTACGGGGGGGAACTACGAGCAGTACTTC. Its protein product is CASSLGTGGNYEQYF.

The genes are TRBV7-9 and TRBJ1-1; 11 bases agree with TRBD1. Germline V gene lookup returns CDR1 SEHNR and CDR2 FQNEAQ (reference sequence). After removal of 4 bases from V and 1 base from J, the junction contained 2 bases not matched to a gene. The CDR3 loop spans 15 amino acids. CDR3 in amino acids: CASSWGTGGNTEAFF. The CDR3 nucleotides read TGTGCCAGCAGCTGGGGGACAGGGGGGAACACTGAAGCTTTCTTT.

The gene calls are TRBV11-2 and TRBJ2-7; TRBD2 is a possible D gene (5 bases). V shed 1 base and J shed 3 bases, with 16 bases lying between them. Germline V lookup: CDR1 SGHAT, CDR2 FQNNGV. The CDR3 covers 16 residues. The CDR3 DNA follows: TGTGCCAGCAGCTTAGTACGGGGAGACGGAGTCTACGAGCAGTACTTC. Translated: CASSLVRGDGVYEQYF. Full variable domain (outside the CDR3, taken from reference TRBV11-2 and TRBJ2-7): EAGVAQSPRYKIIEKRQSVAFWCNPISGHATLYWYQQILGQGPKLLIQFQNNGVVDDSQLPKDRFSAERLKGVDSTLKIQPAKLEDSAVYLCASSLVRGDGVYEQYFGPGTRLTVT.

This chain links TRBV24-1 with TRBJ1-2; D uncertain. Germline CDR1 and CDR2: KGHDR and SFDVKD. The V gene lost 4 bases and the J gene lost 3 bases, with 5 bases spanning the gap. The CDR3 is made up of 12 amino acids. As DNA, the CDR3 is TGTGCCACCAGTGAGGCAGACTATGGCTACACCTTC. It encodes CATSEADYGYTF.

This clone showed up just a few times. The chain employs TRBV19 and TRBJ2-2, with 7 positions matching TRBD1. The germline V gene has CDR1 LNHDA and CDR2 SQIVND (reference sequence). V gave up 8 bases and J gave up 0 bases; unmatched junction bases: 3. This CDR3 has 14 residues. CDR3 DNA sequence: TGTGCCAGTTGGACAGGATCGAACACCGGGGAGCTGTTTTTT. This codes for CASWTGSNTGELFF.

The CDR3 is CASSAWTSGGTDTQYF. The CDR3 nucleotides read TGTGCCAGCAGTGCCTGGACTAGCGGGGGCACAGATACGCAGTATTTT. The chain links TRBV6-1 to TRBJ2-3; TRBD2 agrees at 12 bases. CDR3 length: 16 amino acids. Per germline, CDR1 MNHNS and CDR2 SASEGT. The ends lost 4 bases at V and 1 base at J; junction bases unmatched: 3.

V gene TRBV10-1 combines with J gene TRBJ2-1; the D gene is possibly TRBD2 (7 bases). There are 15 residues in the CDR3. CDR1 is WNHNN, CDR2 SYGVQD, per germline (reference sequence). V shed 6 bases and J shed 6 bases, with 18 bases lying between them. CDR3 region: CASSLEGGGINEQFF. CDR3 sequence (DNA): TGCGCCAGCAGCCTCGAGGGGGGGGGAATCAATGAGCAGTTCTTC.

The rearrangement joins TRBV7-6 to TRBJ1-1; D might be TRBD1 (6 bases). V shed 1 base and J shed 6 bases, with 9 bases lying between them. Germline CDR1 SGHVS, CDR2 FNYEAQ. The CDR3 has 13 residues. The CDR3 protein is CASSLDQGSEAFF. Written as DNA, the CDR3 is TGTGCCAGCAGCTTAGATCAGGGGTCTGAAGCTTTCTTT.

The chain couples TRBV5-1 to TRBJ1-2; D remains unclear. CDR1 and CDR2 (germline): SGHRS, YFSETQ. V was shortened by 0 bases and J by 8 bases, with 11 bases between the two germline ends. The CDR3 is 13 residues long. In DNA, the CDR3 is TGCGCCAGCAGCTTGGCGGAGTTTAAAGGCTACACCTTC. Its translation: CASSLAEFKGYTF.

The CDR3 loop is CASRRSVNTEAFF. In nucleotides, the CDR3 is TGCGCCAGCCGTCGGAGTGTGAACACTGAAGCTTTCTTT. The J gene is TRBJ1-1, the V gene TRBV5-1; no clear D. The CDR3 contains 13 residues. Trimming left V 7 bases short and J 0 bases short, with 10 bases between. The V gene's germline CDR1 is SGHRS and CDR2 YFSETQ.

The chain couples TRBV7-9 to TRBJ1-2, with a tentative D call TRBD1 (6 bases). Trimming pared 0 bases from V and 4 bases from J, leaving 15 bases between. Germline lookup yields CDR1 SEHNR and CDR2 FQNEAQ (reference sequence). The CDR3 has 16 amino acids. DNA of the CDR3: TGTGCCAGCAGCTTAGCAGGTGACAGGTTCACCTATGGCTACACCTTC. Protein: CASSLAGDRFTYGYTF.

The genes are TRBV27 and TRBJ1-5, with D maybe TRBD1 (6 bases). The CDR3 runs to 17 residues. Germline CDR1 is MNHEY and CDR2 is SMNVEV (reference sequence). V shed 2 bases and J shed 1 base, with 15 bases lying between them. The CDR3 sequence: CASSLLGGRGSNQPQHF. DNA of the CDR3: TGTGCCAGCAGTTTACTAGGGGGGAGGGGGAGCAATCAGCCCCAGCATTTT.

This chain joins TRBV5-6 and TRBJ1-4; D remains ambiguous. CDR1 SGHDT and CDR2 YYEEEE come from the germline V gene. Deletions cut 4 bases from V and 3 bases from J, with 16 bases between. This CDR3 is built from 16 residues. The CDR3 DNA reads TGTGCCAGCAGCCCGGATCGAGGACTACCTAATGAAAAACTGTTTTTT. It specifies CASSPDRGLPNEKLFF.

V gene TRBV11-2 combines with J gene TRBJ2-7, with D perhaps matching TRBD2 (5 bases). Germline V gene lookup returns CDR1 SGHAT and CDR2 FQNNGV. CDR3 length: 17 amino acids. The ends were cut back, 5 bases at V and 2 bases at J, with 22 bases in the middle. The CDR3 bases are TGTGCCAGCAGCCCACGAGCCGGACTCCCGGAGCCCTACGAGCAGTACTTC. It is translated as CASSPRAGLPEPYEQYF.

Written as DNA, the CDR3 is TGTGCCAGTAGTCCCAGGGGTAGGGCCGACGCTGAAGCTTTCTTT. It codes for CASSPRGRADAEAFF. This chain links TRBV19 with TRBJ1-1, with D maybe TRBD1 (6 bases). Per the germline V gene, CDR1 is LNHDA and CDR2 is SQIVND (reference sequence). Trimming cost V 5 bases and J 6 bases, with 19 bases left between them. CDR3 length: 15 residues.

J is TRBJ2-3 and V is TRBV7-3, with 9 bases that match TRBD2. The junction had 11 bases not matched to a gene; V was cut back by 5 bases and J by 2 bases. Germline lookup yields CDR1 SGHTA and CDR2 FQGTGA. The CDR3 has 17 residues. CDR3 nucleotide sequence: TGTGCCAGCAGCCAAAGAGGCGGGAGGGCTTACACAGATACGCAGTATTTT. Amino acids: CASSQRGGRAYTDTQYF.

This clone appeared a few times. This chain links TRBV29-1 with TRBJ1-1; 7 bases align to TRBD1. Germline V gene data show CDR1 as SQVTM and CDR2 as ANQGSEA. This CDR3 comprises 12 residues. The J segment lost 4 bases and the V segment lost 7 bases, leaving 6 bases of the junction unmatched. The CDR3 DNA reads TGCAGCGCGACAGGGCGGGTCACTGAAGCTTTCTTT. Encoded protein: CSATGRVTEAFF. Looking up the rest from reference TRBV29-1 and TRBJ1-1 gives the full variable domain: SAVISQKPSRDICQRGTSLTIQCQVDSQVTMMFWYRQQPGQSLTLIATANQGSEATYESGFVIDKFPISRPNLTFSTLTVSNMSPEDSSIYLCSATGRVTEAFFGQGTRLTVV.